These 26 T cell receptor beta chains were all obtained from the same sample, sequenced in a study of cytomegalovirus exposure and HLA in healthy donors. In the PCR, 60 Vbeta and 13 Jbeta primers were used. Clones were sequenced by immunoSEQ multiplex PCR, and TCRdb holds only the in-frame ones, with some missing. Here the sample spans about 91,000 clones, 55% to 80% being singletons. Material: PBMCs. These receptors originate from a female donor in good health and CMV-seronegative.

This clone was detected a few times. The chain employs TRBV27 and TRBJ2-7; D gene uncertain. The CDR3 sequence is 11 residues long. The germline V gene has CDR1 MNHEY and CDR2 SMNVEV (reference sequence). Deletions cut 4 bases from V and 2 bases from J, with 3 bases between. DNA for the CDR3: TGTGCCAGCAGTTACACCTACGAGCAGTACTTC. Protein sequence: CASSYTYEQYF.

This clone was counted a few times. The rearrangement links TRBV5-1 to TRBJ2-2; TRBD1 is a possible D gene (6 bases). Germline CDR1 is SGHRS and CDR2 is YFSETQ. The length of the CDR3 is 15 residues. The V end was cut by 3 bases, the J end by 0 bases, with 9 bases between. The CDR3 spells CASSSRQANTGELFF. CDR3 DNA: TGCGCCAGCAGCTCCAGACAGGCGAACACCGGGGAGCTGTTTTTT. The full variable domain, rest sourced from reference TRBV5-1 and TRBJ2-2, is KAGVTQTPRYLIKTRGQQVTLSCSPISGHRSVSWYQQTPGQGLQFLFEYFSETQRNKGNFPGRFSGRQFSNSRSEMNVSTLELGDSALYLCASSSRQANTGELFFGEGSRLTVL.

The chain recombines TRBV9 with TRBJ2-1; D perhaps matches TRBD2 (7 bases). V lost 0 bases and J lost 8, with 15 bases in between. The CDR3 totals 15 residues. Germline V gene sequence: CDR1 SGDLS, CDR2 YYNGEE. CDR3 sequence: CASSVGAGANDEQFF. CDR3 sequence (DNA): TGTGCCAGCAGCGTAGGGGCGGGGGCGAACGATGAGCAGTTCTTC.

The chain employs TRBV18 and TRBJ1-2; 7 nucleotides line up with TRBD1. The length of the CDR3 is 15 residues. With V trimmed by 1 base and J by 3 bases, 5 bases remained unmatched. Germline values: CDR1 KGHSH, CDR2 LQKENI. DNA for the CDR3: TGTGCCAGCTCACCACTACAGGGGACGGACTATGGCTACACCTTC. Protein: CASSPLQGTDYGYTF.

With respect to this clone: The sample holds other DNA sequences that translate to the same CDR3. The V call is TRBV7-9, the J call TRBJ1-1, with 10 bases identical to TRBD1. This CDR3 has 13 residues. With 6 bases clipped from V and 4 bases from J, the junction kept 2 bases outside the gene matches. Germline CDR1 and CDR2: SEHNR and FQNEAQ (reference sequence). In DNA, the CDR3 is TGTGCCAGCAGGAGGACAGGGGGCACTGAAGCTTTCTTT. This encodes CASRRTGGTEAFF.

This clone has a single count. CDR3 amino acids: CTSSQEGRVNPGVHNSPLHF. DNA for the CDR3: TGCACCAGCAGCCAAGAGGGCAGGGTTAATCCGGGGGTCCATAATTCACCCCTCCACTTT. The genes are TRBV1 and TRBJ1-6. TRBV1 is recorded as a pseudogene. The CDR3 covers 20 residues.

This clone came up a few times. The chain joins TRBV6-1 to TRBJ1-2; 9 bases line up with TRBD1. CDR3 length: 15 amino acids. Germline-derived CDR1 and CDR2 are MNHNS and SASEGT. V shed 2 bases, J shed 3 bases, and the junction held 4 bases outside the gene matches. CDR3 DNA sequence: TGTGCCAGCAGTGAATTTGGGACAGGGTACTATGGCTACACCTTC. Translated: CASSEFGTGYYGYTF.

The chain has TRBV4-1 and TRBJ2-7, with 7 nucleotides matching TRBD1. The CDR3 runs to 17 residues. In germline, CDR1 is MGHRA, CDR2 YSYEKL. Trimming removed 5 bases from V and 3 bases from J; junction bases left unmatched: 16. CDR3 DNA: TGCGCCAGCAGCACTTCTTTACCGGGACAGCGGCGCTACGAGCAGTACTTC. This sequence encodes CASSTSLPGQRRYEQYF.

The V gene is TRBV29-1, the J gene TRBJ2-7, with TRBD2 as a possible D gene (6 bases). The germline V gene encodes CDR1 SQVTM and CDR2 ANQGSEA. V lost 5 bases and J 3 bases, leaving 17 bases between the germline ends. The CDR3 spans 14 residues. As DNA, the CDR3 is TGCAGCGTTCGGGAGCAAGTTACGGGCTACGAGCAGTACTTC. Its translation is CSVREQVTGYEQYF.

The chain recombines TRBV30 with TRBJ2-5; TRBD2 agrees at 7 bases. CDR3 size: 13 residues. CDR1 is GTSNPN, CDR2 SVGIG, per germline (reference sequence). Trimming removed 3 bases from V and 2 bases from J; junction bases left unmatched: 3. For the CDR3, the DNA is TGTGCCTGGAGCACCGGGGGGCAAGAGACCCAGTACTTC. The encoded protein is CAWSTGGQETQYF.

The CDR3 region is CASSGGGGGAGETQYF. DNA for the CDR3: TGTGCCAGCAGTGGAGGTGGCGGGGGGGCCGGGGAGACCCAGTACTTC. The chain combines TRBV2 with TRBJ2-5, with 9 bases matching TRBD2. V lost 4 bases and J lost 5; bases outside the gene matches: 11. This CDR3 spans 16 amino acids. Per germline, CDR1 SNHLY and CDR2 FYNNEI. Based on the CDR3 plus reference TRBV2 and TRBJ2-5, the full variable domain is EPEVTQTPSHQVTQMGQEVILRCVPISNHLYFYWYRQILGQKVEFLVSFYNNEISEKSEIFDDQFSVERPDGSNFTLKIRSTKLEDSAMYFCASSGGGGGAGETQYFGPGTRLLVL.

The chain recombines TRBV7-9 with TRBJ1-3; D remains unclear. The CDR3 extends over 15 amino acids. The V end was cut by 0 bases, the J end by 0 bases, with 6 bases between. Germline V gives CDR1 SEHNR, CDR2 FQNEAQ (reference sequence). This chain's CDR3 is CASSLAGDSGNTIYF. In DNA form, the CDR3 reads TGTGCCAGCAGCTTAGCCGGGGACTCTGGAAACACCATATATTTT.

This chain links TRBV13 with TRBJ1-4; the D gene is possibly TRBD1 (5 bases). The CDR3 runs to 15 residues. The V gene's germline CDR1 is PRHDT and CDR2 FYEKMQ (reference sequence). V dropped 4 bases and J dropped 4 bases, with 13 bases sitting between them. CDR3 protein: CASSSTTEYNEKLFF. The CDR3 DNA sequence: TGTGCCAGCAGCTCCACGACAGAGTATAATGAAAAACTGTTTTTT.

Worth noting for this clone: The junction and the germline gene differ at one end; a read error may be behind it. CDR3 bases: TGCAGCGTTTCGGGACAGAACAATCAGCCCCAGAATTTT. This sequence encodes CSVSGQNNQPQNF. The chain carries TRBV29-1 and TRBJ1-5, with TRBD1 matching 7 bases. This CDR3 has 13 amino acids. CDR1 SQVTM and CDR2 ANQGSEA come from the germline V gene.

The V call is TRBV5-1, the J call TRBJ2-7; 10 bases fit TRBD1. The CDR3 extends over 15 amino acids. J was trimmed by 3 bases and V by 5 bases; bases with no gene match: 8. Germline CDR1 and CDR2: SGHRS and YFSETQ. For the CDR3, the DNA is TGCGCCAGCAGGGACAGGGGGGTCTCACGCTACGAGCAGTACTTC. It encodes CASRDRGVSRYEQYF.

The chain joins TRBV30 to TRBJ1-6; the match to TRBD1 covers 8 bases. The germline CDR1 and CDR2 sequences are GTSNPN and SVGIG (reference sequence). This CDR3 comprises 13 residues. Trimming at V came to 4 bases and at J to 6 bases, leaving 2 bases not matched to a gene. Here the CDR3 reads CAWNDRGNSPLHF. In DNA, the CDR3 is TGTGCCTGGAATGACAGGGGTAATTCACCCCTCCACTTT.

This clone appeared once. The chain couples TRBV6-6 to TRBJ1-5, with 8 nucleotides matching TRBD1. Germline loops: CDR1 MNHNY, CDR2 SVGAGI (reference sequence). This CDR3 has 14 amino acids. J lost 7 bases, V lost 5 bases, and 7 bases had no gene match. This CDR3 is CASSQGQGNQPQHF. The CDR3 DNA reads as TGTGCCAGCAGTCAAGGACAGGGTAACCAGCCCCAGCATTTT.

This clone was detected once. The chain uses TRBV18 and TRBJ2-1; 7 nucleotides agree with TRBD2. This CDR3 has 15 residues. V dropped 3 bases and J dropped 3; count of bases not matched to a gene: 5. In germline, CDR1 is KGHSH, CDR2 LQKENI. For the CDR3, the DNA is TGTGCCAGCTCACCCCCTAGCGGAGGCTACAATGAGCAGTTCTTC. Translation gives CASSPPSGGYNEQFF.

The chain has TRBV18 and TRBJ2-5, with 7 bases lining up with TRBD2. Per the germline V gene, CDR1 is KGHSH and CDR2 is LQKENI. With 3 bases clipped from V and 2 bases from J, the junction kept 9 bases outside the gene matches. This CDR3 region has 16 residues. The CDR3 sequence is CASSPLATGGQETQYF. The CDR3 nucleotides are TGTGCCAGCTCACCCCTGGCGACGGGGGGTCAAGAGACCCAGTACTTC.

The V gene is TRBV10-3, the J gene TRBJ2-2; the D gene is possibly TRBD1 (6 bases). In germline, CDR1 is ENHRY, CDR2 SYGVKD. This CDR3 region has 18 residues. Between the trimmed V and J ends, which lost 0 bases and 2 bases, there was a span of 16 bases. CDR3 nucleotide sequence: TGTGCCATCAGTGAGTCCCCCGGGATACAGGGTAACACCGGGGAGCTGTTTTTT. It yields the protein CAISESPGIQGNTGELFF.

The chain joins TRBV5-1 to TRBJ2-2; tentative D call: TRBD1 (5 bases). The CDR3 spans 15 residues. CDR1 SGHRS and CDR2 YFSETQ come from the germline V gene. V was cut by 0 bases and J by 4 bases, with 10 bases left in between. The CDR3 spells CASSLAAGFTGELFF. In nucleotides, the CDR3 is TGCGCCAGCAGCTTGGCGGCAGGGTTCACCGGGGAGCTGTTTTTT.

J is TRBJ2-5 and V is TRBV7-8; D is possibly TRBD1 (5 bases). CDR1 is SGHVS and CDR2 is FQNEAQ in the germline V gene. The CDR3 length is 14 residues. Trimming removed 2 bases from V and 1 base from J, with 8 bases in between. CDR3 in DNA: TGTGCCAGCAGCTTAAGGGGTCCCCAAGAGACCCAGTACTTC. Encoded protein: CASSLRGPQETQYF.

The CDR3 DNA reads TGTGCCAGCAGTTACTCGATAGGGACAGGGCACTACGAGCAGTACTTC. It encodes CASSYSIGTGHYEQYF. This rearrangement joins TRBV6-5 to TRBJ2-7; 9 bases line up with TRBD1. Unmatched junction bases numbered 6, after V lost 0 bases and J lost 3 bases. Germline V CDR1 and CDR2: MNHEY, SVGAGI. The CDR3 has 16 residues.

There are a few counts of this clone. The genes are TRBV5-1 and TRBJ1-2; no definite D call. This CDR3 contains 14 residues. The V end lost 0 bases, the J end lost 4 bases, and 10 bases lay between the germline ends. Germline CDR1 and CDR2: SGHRS and YFSETQ. CDR3 bases: TGCGCCAGCAGCTTGGCCATCGCGGGCTATGGCTACACCTTC. Translating it yields CASSLAIAGYGYTF. The variable domain in full, completed from reference TRBV5-1 and TRBJ1-2, reads KAGVTQTPRYLIKTRGQQVTLSCSPISGHRSVSWYQQTPGQGLQFLFEYFSETQRNKGNFPGRFSGRQFSNSRSEMNVSTLELGDSALYLCASSLAIAGYGYTFGSGTRLTVV.

Only one count was recorded for this clone. The J gene is TRBJ2-1, the V gene TRBV6-4; D call uncertain. V was cut by 6 bases and J by 2 bases, with 14 bases left in between. Germline V gene lookup returns CDR1 MRHNA and CDR2 SNTAGT. This CDR3 spans 15 amino acids. Here the CDR3 DNA reads TGTGCCAGCAGACACCTAGGTTTCGCCTACAATGAGCAGTTCTTC. Amino acid sequence: CASRHLGFAYNEQFF.

The V call is TRBV5-4, the J call TRBJ2-2; the match to TRBD2 covers 9 bases. Per germline, CDR1 SGHNT and CDR2 YYREEE (reference sequence). J was trimmed by 3 bases and V by 2 bases; bases with no gene match: 5. This CDR3 is built from 16 residues. The CDR3 is CASSLDSGGYTGELFF. CDR3 DNA: TGTGCCAGCAGCTTAGATAGCGGGGGATACACCGGGGAGCTGTTTTTT.